This T cell receptor beta chain was sequenced for a study of radiotherapy plus CTLA-4 blockade in lung cancer. The study's findings and limits: Subsequent to radiotherapy plus ipilimumab, tumor-derived TCR clones underwent expansion in blood.

Assay used: immunoSEQ multiplex PCR; TCRdb lists only in-frame clones, some missing. The repertoire holds tens of thousands of clones, with around 85% as singletons. This clone appeared a few times. No antigen is known for it. V lost 6 bases to trimming and J lost 4 bases; unmatched junction nucleotides: 8. The germline V gene encodes CDR1 SNHLY and CDR2 FYNNEI. The CDR3 is 14 amino acids. This sequence was found in a human donor with non-small cell lung cancer who had a partial response to radiotherapy plus ipilimumab. Sequencing used peripheral blood, obtained from a patient treated with radiotherapy plus ipilimumab. The chain employs TRBV2 and TRBJ2-7; 8 bases map to TRBD1. In DNA form, the CDR3 reads TGTGCCAGCAGCCCCGGGACAGGCAATTACGAGCAGTACTTC. This sequence encodes CASSPGTGNYEQYF.